The 28 T cell receptor beta chains below all came from one sample that was sequenced in a study of CD8+CD57+ T cells in acquired aplastic anemia. Both TCR beta VDJ combination and CDR3 sequence profiling were carried out. Genomic DNA was the template for this profiling. MiXCR, run by TCRdb on the reads, gives a single entry per CDR3 protein. This table holds 400,000 to 450,000 distinct CDR3 sequences, about two thirds found once. The material sequenced was sorted CD4+, CD8+, or CD8+CD57+ T cells (not recorded which) from PBMCs. These receptors were taken from a human donor in good health, serving as a control.

The chain combines TRBV6-1 with TRBJ2-5; D may correspond to TRBD1 or TRBD2 (5 bases each). V lost 6 bases and J lost 8, with 25 bases in between. Germline CDR1 MNHNS, CDR2 SASEGT. The CDR3 extends over 16 amino acids. CDR3 protein: CASSPPPGTDRFTQYF. Here the CDR3 DNA reads TGTGCCAGCAGCCCGCCACCCGGGACGGACCGTTTTACCCAGTACTTC.

This clonotype occurred many times. This chain uses TRBV29-1 with TRBJ1-2; tentative D call: TRBD1 (5 bases). V dropped 6 bases and J dropped 2 bases, with 10 bases sitting between them. Looked up from germline, CDR1 is SQVTM and CDR2 is ANQGSEA. CDR3 length equals 12 residues. CDR3 sequence (DNA): TGCAGCGTGTCCGGGGGGAACTATGGCTACACCTTC. Translating gives CSVSGGNYGYTF.

Note on this clonotype: An end of the junction does not agree with germline; a read error may underlie this. The rearrangement uses TRBV7-9 and TRBJ1-3; D remains unclear. Germline V gene lookup returns CDR1 SEHNR and CDR2 FQNEAQ (reference sequence). The CDR3 sequence is 14 residues long. DNA for the CDR3: TGCGCCAGCAGCTCTGGGAACAGTGAGAACACCATAGATTTT. Amino acids: CASSSGNSENTIDF. Full variable domain (outside the CDR3, taken from reference TRBV7-9 and TRBJ1-3): DTGVSQNPRHKITKRGQNVTFRCDPISEHNRLYWYRQTLGQGPEFLTYFQNEAQLEKSRLLSDRFSAERPKGSFSTLEIQRTEQGDSAMYLCASSSGNSENTIDFGEGSWLTVV.

A remark on this clonotype: Since the CDR3 does not end with the conserved phenylalanine or tryptophan, this likely comes from a read error. CDR3 in amino acids: CSASSRGGVYNEQFC. Here the CDR3 DNA reads TGCAGTGCTAGTTCCCGGGGGGGAGTCTACAATGAGCAGTTCTGC. The rearrangement joins TRBV20-1 to TRBJ2-1; 8 nucleotides align to TRBD2. The CDR3 length is 15 residues. Germline V gene sequence: CDR1 DFQATT, CDR2 SNEGSKA (reference sequence). V lost 3 bases, J lost 3 bases, and 7 bases stayed unmatched.

V and J are TRBV7-2 and TRBJ1-3; D unclear. The V end was cut by 5 bases, the J end by 14 bases, with 16 bases between. Germline V gives CDR1 SGHTA, CDR2 FQGNSA. The CDR3 is 12 residues long. CDR3 residues: CASSPIVNAVYF. The DNA for the CDR3 is TGTGCCAGCAGCCCCATTGTAAACGCCGTATATTTT.

This clonotype is a singleton in its sample. With a much larger clone just one base away, this may be a read error. Since the CDR3 does not end with the conserved phenylalanine or tryptophan, this likely comes from a read error. The gene calls are TRBV6-2 or TRBV6-3 and TRBJ1-5; D is uncertain. V was trimmed by 7 bases and J by 5 bases, leaving 9 bases between them. From germline, CDR1 is MNHEY and CDR2 SVGEGT. The length of the CDR3 is 12 residues. The CDR3 here is CASKGRDQPQHS. DNA of the CDR3: TGTGCCAGCAAAGGGCGAGATCAGCCCCAGCATTCT.

This clonotype was picked up many times. The chain employs TRBV30 and TRBJ1-1; D gene unclear. The CDR3 contains 13 residues. Trimming cost V 1 base and J 7 bases, with 13 bases left between them. Germline CDR1 reads GTSNPN; CDR2 reads SVGIG (reference sequence). The CDR3 is CAWSDMGFIEAFF. CDR3 DNA sequence: TGTGCCTGGAGTGATATGGGTTTCATTGAAGCTTTCTTT.

This clonotype has at least ten counts. The chain uses TRBV20-1 and TRBJ2-2; tentatively, D is TRBD2 (5 bases). The CDR3 runs to 14 residues. Germline V CDR1 and CDR2: DFQATT, SNEGSKA (reference sequence). Trimming removed 6 bases from V and 6 bases from J, with 17 bases in between. The CDR3 region is CSAGASGSPGELFF. The CDR3, as DNA: TGCAGTGCGGGTGCCTCGGGGAGCCCCGGGGAGCTGTTTTTT.

The chain employs TRBV11-2 and TRBJ2-1, with D hard to call. From germline, CDR1 is SGHAT and CDR2 FQNNGV. V lost 5 bases, J lost 2 bases, and 13 bases lay in between. This CDR3 has 15 residues. The CDR3 DNA reads TGTGCCAGCAGCCATGACGGCAGCACCTACAATGAGCAGTTCTTC. Translating it yields CASSHDGSTYNEQFF.

This clonotype appeared a few times. The chain couples TRBV7-9 to TRBJ2-7; D perhaps matches TRBD1 (6 bases). The CDR3 runs 14 residues. The germline V gene encodes CDR1 SEHNR and CDR2 FQNEAQ (reference sequence). V shed 5 bases and J shed 5 bases, with 16 bases lying between them. As DNA, the CDR3 is TGTGCCAGCAGCAAGATTACAGGGCAGCACGAGCAGTACTTC. Amino acid sequence: CASSKITGQHEQYF.

The V and J genes are TRBV7-2 and TRBJ2-5, with D possibly matching TRBD2 (7 bases). This CDR3 spans 16 amino acids. CDR1 is SGHTA, CDR2 FQGNSA, per germline. Deletions cut 5 bases from V and 11 bases from J, with 27 bases between. This chain's CDR3 is CASSLVGAGGRYVQYF. The CDR3, as DNA: TGTGCCAGCAGCCTGGTCGGGGCCGGGGGGCGGTACGTGCAGTACTTC.

This clonotype was seen ten or more times. The rearrangement uses TRBV20-1 and TRBJ2-5; TRBD1 agrees at 7 bases. The CDR3 sequence is 15 residues long. Germline CDR1 DFQATT, CDR2 SNEGSKA (reference sequence). V trimming: 6 bases; J trimming: 2 bases; junction bases outside the gene matches: 12. In DNA form, the CDR3 reads TGCAGTGCGCTCGACAGGGTTGGTTTACAAGAGACCCAGTACTTC. It translates to CSALDRVGLQETQYF.

V usage is TRBV20-1 and J usage is TRBJ1-3; the D is unclear. The CDR3 extends over 13 amino acids. The V gene's germline CDR1 is DFQATT and CDR2 SNEGSKA (reference sequence). Trimming removed 2 bases from V and 7 bases from J, with 12 bases in between. CDR3 coding DNA: TGCAGTGCTAGATCAGCCCCTGACAACACCATATATTTT. Amino acid sequence: CSARSAPDNTIYF.

The table lists this clonotype with a count of one. The CDR3 is CAAQTGVPNEQFF. In DNA form, the CDR3 reads TGTGCCGCCCAAACGGGGGTGCCGAATGAGCAGTTCTTC. The chain uses TRBV10-3 and TRBJ2-1; TRBD2 is a possible D gene (6 bases). The V gene's germline CDR1 is ENHRY and CDR2 SYGVKD. V lost 11 bases and J 7 bases, leaving 18 bases between the germline ends. The CDR3 is 13 amino acids.

The V call is TRBV7-2, the J call TRBJ1-5; D possibly corresponds to TRBD1 (5 bases). V was trimmed by 6 bases and J by 16 bases, leaving 28 bases between them. CDR1 and CDR2 (germline): SGHTA, FQGNSA. This CDR3 comprises 15 residues. The CDR3 is CASRISGSGENPYHF. CDR3 in DNA: TGTGCCAGCAGAATTAGCGGGTCGGGGGAGAACCCGTACCATTTT.

At least ten counts were recorded for this clonotype. The chain combines TRBV20-1 with TRBJ1-2; D is unresolved. The CDR3 has 13 amino acids. Germline V CDR1 and CDR2: DFQATT, SNEGSKA (reference sequence). With 6 bases removed from V and 2 bases from J, the gap between germline ends came to 13 bases. Here the CDR3 reads CSASLTPNYGYTF. CDR3 nucleotides: TGCAGTGCCTCCTTGACCCCCAACTATGGCTACACCTTC.

The chain recombines TRBV10-3 with TRBJ1-1; D not resolved. The CDR3 loop spans 13 amino acids. Trimming took off 11 bases at V and 1 base at J, with 14 bases between the two ends. Germline V lookup: CDR1 ENHRY, CDR2 SYGVKD. The CDR3, as DNA: TGTGCCCATGGGCCAGCCGCGAACACTGAAGCTTTCTTT. Protein: CAHGPAANTEAFF.

This clonotype showed up many times. The chain combines TRBV5-1 with TRBJ1-4; 7 bases agree with TRBD1. Germline assignment: CDR1 SGHRS and CDR2 YFSETQ. The CDR3 is made up of 15 amino acids. Trimming at V came to 2 bases and at J to 8 bases, leaving 9 bases not matched to a gene. The CDR3: CASSFDREVQEKLFF. The CDR3 region has the DNA TGCGCCAGCAGCTTCGACAGGGAAGTACAGGAAAAACTGTTTTTT.

This clonotype showed up just a few times. The junction differs from germline at one of its ends, possibly a read error. The V call is TRBV19, the J call TRBJ1-5, with a possible D match to TRBD1 (5 bases). The germline V gene encodes CDR1 LNHDA and CDR2 SQIVND (reference sequence). The CDR3 sequence is 13 residues long. CDR3 residues: CASTGRGYQPQHF. The CDR3 region has the DNA TGTGCCAGCACCGGACGGGGCTATCAGCCGCAGCATTTT.

The V and J genes are TRBV12-3 or TRBV12-4 and TRBJ1-2; D not certain. V gave up 5 bases and J gave up 0 bases, with 13 bases separating them. This CDR3 is built from 15 residues. The CDR3 is CASSHRANTNYGYTF. As DNA, the CDR3 is TGTGCCAGCAGTCATAGGGCAAATACTAACTATGGCTACACCTTC.

Points on this clonotype: The junction and the germline gene differ at one end; a read error may be behind it. The rearrangement joins TRBV13 to TRBJ1-1; D is possibly TRBD1 (5 bases). There are 12 residues in the CDR3. Germline lookup yields CDR1 PRHDT and CDR2 FYEKMQ (reference sequence). In DNA form, the CDR3 reads TGTGCCACCAGCCGGGGCAGAAATGAAGCGTTCTTT. Translation gives CATSRGRNEAFF.

Worth noting for this clonotype: The limits of the CDR3 on the DNA are not certain, so only TCRdb's listed CDR3 is given. This rearrangement joins TRBV29-1 to TRBJ2-7; TRBD2, as called in the table, went unchecked against the DNA. Germline CDR1 is SQVTM and CDR2 is ANQGSEA. The CDR3 length is 15 residues, termini included. CDR3 in amino acids: CSVERQGREELHLRF.

Concerning this clonotype itself: The junction and the germline gene differ at one end; a read error may be behind it. The rearrangement uses TRBV20-1 and TRBJ2-7; D not resolved. The CDR3 runs 12 residues. The germline V gene encodes CDR1 DFQATT and CDR2 SNEGSKA (reference sequence). In DNA form, the CDR3 reads TGCAGTGCTAGATCTCAGGATACCTACGAGCACTTC. The encoded protein is CSARSQDTYEHF.

The chain recombines TRBV9 with TRBJ2-5, with 11 bases that match TRBD2. The CDR3 loop spans 18 amino acids. Per germline, CDR1 SGDLS and CDR2 YYNGEE. Trimming removed 0 bases from V and 1 base from J; junction bases left unmatched: 8. CDR3 sequence reads: CASSVGASGGPGQETQYF. CDR3 nucleotides: TGTGCCAGCAGCGTAGGGGCTAGCGGGGGGCCGGGCCAAGAGACCCAGTACTTC.

The CDR3 spells CSVEDRVGGGKVETQYF. As DNA, the CDR3 is TGCAGCGTTGAAGATCGGGTGGGAGGGGGCAAGGTGGAGACCCAGTACTTC. The V and J genes are TRBV29-1 and TRBJ2-5; D tentatively fits TRBD1 or TRBD2 (7 bases each). Germline V gene lookup returns CDR1 SQVTM and CDR2 ANQGSEA. The CDR3 extends over 17 amino acids. Trimming took off 0 bases at V and 5 bases at J, with 22 bases between the two ends.

In regard to this clonotype: One end of the junction is discordant with germline, which a read error may explain. The rearrangement links TRBV10-3 to TRBJ1-2; no clear D. In germline, CDR1 is ENHRY, CDR2 SYGVKD. The CDR3 has 13 amino acids. The CDR3 DNA follows: TGTGCCATCAGTGGCCAAGGTCATGCAGGCTACAACTTT. It encodes CAISGQGHAGYNF.

This clonotype was counted ten times or more. V is TRBV3-1 and J is TRBJ1-1; D not certain. Germline V gene sequence: CDR1 LGHDT, CDR2 YNNKEL (reference sequence). V lost 0 bases and J 4 bases, leaving 9 bases between the germline ends. The CDR3 length is 14 residues. The DNA for the CDR3 is TGTGCCAGCAGCCAAGAACGGAGGCCCACTGAAGCTTTCTTT. Translation gives CASSQERRPTEAFF.

As regards this clonotype: The junction departs from germline at one end; a sequencing error may be responsible. The J gene is TRBJ1-1, the V gene TRBV24-1; 8 bases map to TRBD1. The CDR3 sequence is 15 residues long. The germline V gene encodes CDR1 KGHDR and CDR2 SFDVKD. The CDR3 region is CATSDSGQGTTEAFF. DNA of the CDR3: TGTGCCACCAGTGATTCCGGACAGGGCACCACTGAGGCTTTTTTT.